The 28 T cell receptor beta chains listed next were all sequenced from one sample in a study of T cells in severe cutaneous drug reactions. TCR subtype-specific primers in iRepertoire multiplex PCR prepared libraries for bulk and single-cell sequencing. TCRdb re-called the multiplex PCR reads and catalogs CDR3 proteins one per entry, DNA excluded. Its listing shows about 2,800 distinct CDR3 sequences. The patients sequenced had a carbamazepine-induced Stevens-Johnson syndrome or toxic epidermal necrolysis reaction. Sequencing was carried out using cells from a skin blister. The receptors derive from a human donor with toxic epidermal necrolysis, a severe cutaneous drug reaction.

The J gene is TRBJ2-7, the V gene TRBV6-5; TCRdb selects TRBD1, and the lack of DNA leaves this call unchecked. The CDR3 totals 15 residues. Germline V gene lookup returns CDR1 MNHEY and CDR2 SVGAGI. This CDR3 reads CASSYLTGSSYEQYF.

By frequency, this clonotype registers medium-sized. The rearrangement joins TRBV27 to TRBJ2-7; TCRdb reports TRBD1, a call that lacks DNA to check it against. Germline V lookup: CDR1 MNHEY, CDR2 SMNVEV (reference sequence). CDR3 size: 14 residues. CDR3 residues: CASGARGSSYEQYF.

This chain uses TRBV30 with TRBJ2-1; checking the TCRdb D call of TRBD2 is not possible without DNA. This CDR3 is built from 15 residues. The V gene's germline CDR1 is GTSNPN and CDR2 SVGIG (reference sequence). The CDR3: CAWDASGSSYNEQFF.

This chain joins TRBV27 and TRBJ2-7; the D gene TCRdb calls, TRBD2, cannot be checked with no DNA. The CDR3 has 17 amino acids. Germline V gene lookup returns CDR1 MNHEY and CDR2 SMNVEV (reference sequence). CDR3 region: CASSLSVGSGENYEQYF.

This CDR3 reads CSAMGDRGTDTQYF. The rearrangement joins TRBV20-1 to TRBJ2-3; TCRdb's D call of TRBD1 is untestable without DNA. Germline CDR1 and CDR2: DFQATT and SNEGSKA (reference sequence). The CDR3 has 14 residues.

V usage is TRBV6-6 and J usage is TRBJ1-1; the TCRdb D gene call, TRBD1, has no DNA to confirm it. The germline V gene encodes CDR1 MNHNY and CDR2 SVGAGI (reference sequence). The CDR3 extends over 14 amino acids. CDR3 sequence reads: CASSSRTGGTEAFF.

The chain's CDR3 is CAWSVRGGSEAFF. J is TRBJ1-1 and V is TRBV30. From germline, CDR1 is GTSNPN and CDR2 SVGIG (reference sequence). The CDR3 is 13 residues long.

V usage is TRBV2 and J usage is TRBJ2-1; the D gene TCRdb calls, TRBD1, cannot be checked with no DNA. CDR3 length: 15 amino acids. From germline, CDR1 is SNHLY and CDR2 FYNNEI. The CDR3 spells CASSALAPYNNEQFF. Full variable domain (rest looked up from reference TRBV2 and TRBJ2-1): EPEVTQTPSHQVTQMGQEVILRCVPISNHLYFYWYRQILGQKVEFLVSFYNNEISEKSEIFDDQFSVERPDGSNFTLKIRSTKLEDSAMYFCASSALAPYNNEQFFGPGTRLTVL.

CDR3 in amino acids: CAISESGNWTDTQYF. The chain employs TRBV10-3 and TRBJ2-3. The CDR3 is made up of 15 amino acids. Germline values: CDR1 ENHRY, CDR2 SYGVKD.

The J gene is TRBJ2-7, the V gene TRBV9. This CDR3 region has 14 residues. Germline V gene sequence: CDR1 SGDLS, CDR2 YYNGEE. This CDR3 reads CASSVASGSYEQYF.

The chain combines TRBV12-3 or TRBV12-4 with TRBJ2-5. The CDR3 length is 12 residues. The CDR3 sequence is CASSFRSLTQYF.

V gene TRBV10-3 combines with J gene TRBJ1-3. CDR3 length: 17 amino acids. Germline loops: CDR1 ENHRY, CDR2 SYGVKD. CDR3 in amino acids: CAISEFVEQFSGNTIYF.

The V call is TRBV29-1, the J call TRBJ2-7; TCRdb's assignment of TRBD1 cannot be checked, as there is no DNA. The CDR3 sequence is 15 residues long. Per the germline V gene, CDR1 is SQVTM and CDR2 is ANQGSEA. The CDR3 loop reads CSVSRPGDRDDEQYF.

This clonotype is called medium-sized based on its frequency. V usage is TRBV27 and J usage is TRBJ1-4; TCRdb returns TRBD1, unconfirmable since there is no DNA. CDR3 size: 14 residues. Germline-derived CDR1 and CDR2 are MNHEY and SMNVEV (reference sequence). CDR3 sequence reads: CASSFRGQLEKLFF.

The chain has TRBV6-2 or TRBV6-3 and TRBJ2-1; TCRdb proposes TRBD2, but this gene call is untestable without DNA. This CDR3 is 15 amino acids long. Germline V gene lookup returns CDR1 MNHEY and CDR2 SVGEGT. This CDR3 reads CASSYGQRELVEQFF.

J is TRBJ2-5 and V is TRBV11-1; there is no DNA to check the TCRdb D call of TRBD1. The V gene's germline CDR1 is SGHAT and CDR2 FQDESV (reference sequence). The CDR3 contains 14 residues. CDR3 sequence: CASSSPSSGETQYF. Together with reference TRBV11-1 and TRBJ2-5, the CDR3 gives the full variable domain: EAEVAQSPRYKITEKSQAVAFWCDPISGHATLYWYRQILGQGPELLVQFQDESVVDDSQLPKDRFSAERLKGVDSTLKIQPAELGDSAMYLCASSSPSSGETQYFGPGTRLLVL.

The chain has TRBV20-1 and TRBJ2-1; TCRdb proposes TRBD2, but this gene call is untestable without DNA. CDR1 and CDR2 from the germline V gene are DFQATT and SNEGSKA (reference sequence). This CDR3 contains 14 residues. CDR3 sequence reads: CSAKTSGGYNEQFF.

The chain recombines TRBV4-1 with TRBJ1-1. The CDR3 is made up of 13 amino acids. Germline CDR1 MGHRA, CDR2 YSYEKL. CDR3 region: CASSQERVTEAFF.

The rearrangement joins TRBV18 to TRBJ2-3; there is no DNA to check the TCRdb D call of TRBD1. The CDR3 runs 14 residues. From germline, CDR1 is KGHSH and CDR2 LQKENI. The CDR3 sequence: CASSGQGATDTQYF.

This chain joins TRBV2 and TRBJ2-5. Germline-derived CDR1 and CDR2 are SNHLY and FYNNEI. This CDR3 has 12 residues. The CDR3 reads CASRRAQETQYF. The full variable domain, its missing parts supplied by reference TRBV2 and TRBJ2-5, is EPEVTQTPSHQVTQMGQEVILRCVPISNHLYFYWYRQILGQKVEFLVSFYNNEISEKSEIFDDQFSVERPDGSNFTLKIRSTKLEDSAMYFCASRRAQETQYFGPGTRLLVL.

The V and J genes are TRBV29-1 and TRBJ1-1; the D gene TCRdb calls, TRBD1, cannot be checked with no DNA. CDR1 and CDR2 (germline): SQVTM, ANQGSEA. CDR3 length equals 14 residues. The CDR3 sequence is CSTTGLWVNTEAFF.

The chain combines TRBV7-9 with TRBJ2-1. Germline V CDR1 and CDR2: SEHNR, FQNEAQ (reference sequence). The length of the CDR3 is 13 residues. CDR3 loop: CASSRTPNNEQFF.

The V gene is TRBV10-3, the J gene TRBJ2-7. The CDR3 totals 14 residues. Germline V gene sequence: CDR1 ENHRY, CDR2 SYGVKD. Here the CDR3 reads CAISESWGSNEQYF.

This chain uses TRBV5-4 with TRBJ2-3. Germline V CDR1 and CDR2: SGHNT, YYREEE (reference sequence). CDR3 length: 12 amino acids. This CDR3 is CASSSGGDTQYF.

According to its frequency, this clonotype is medium-sized. This chain joins TRBV7-2 and TRBJ2-2; the TRBD1 assignment by TCRdb is unverifiable without DNA. The length of the CDR3 is 17 residues. CDR1 is SGHTA and CDR2 is FQGNSA in the germline V gene. The CDR3 sequence: CASSLVGTGESTGELFF.

According to its frequency, this clonotype is medium-sized. This rearrangement joins TRBV11-2 to TRBJ2-5; the D call of TRBD1 rests on TCRdb alone, since no DNA is present to check it. In germline, CDR1 is SGHAT, CDR2 FQNNGV. The CDR3 covers 14 residues. CDR3 sequence: CASSLGARLETQYF.

This sequence joins TRBV12-3 or TRBV12-4 and TRBJ2-1; there is no DNA to check the TCRdb D call of TRBD2. The length of the CDR3 is 19 residues. The CDR3 region is CASSPVPGLAGGTYNEQFF.

The rearrangement joins TRBV6-2 or TRBV6-3 to TRBJ2-3; TCRdb's D call of TRBD1 is untestable without DNA. Germline CDR1 MNHEY, CDR2 SVGEGT. This CDR3 comprises 17 residues. The CDR3 sequence: CATLRDRGAGRTDTQYF.